Listed here are 2 T cell receptor beta chains from one sample, sequenced in a study of glioma-infiltrating T cells after dendritic cell vaccination. Using immunoSEQ multiplex PCR, the repertoire was profiled, and TCRdb retains in-frame clones only, with some absent. The table includes under 35,000 clones, 90% detected once. The specimen was blood, collected before dendritic cell vaccination. The receptor set was obtained from a human donor with glioblastoma.

As for this clone: This sample also contains other DNA sequences that code for the same CDR3. The V call is TRBV5-4, the J call TRBJ2-3; 14 positions match TRBD2. The germline V gene has CDR1 SGHNT and CDR2 YYREEE (reference sequence). The V gene end was trimmed by 4 bases and the J gene end by 1 base; junction bases not matched to a gene: 8. This CDR3 comprises 18 residues. The CDR3 loop reads CASSTGTSGGLGTDTQYF. For the CDR3, the DNA is TGTGCCAGCAGCACAGGGACTAGCGGGGGACTCGGCACAGATACGCAGTATTTT. Supplemented by reference TRBV5-4 and TRBJ2-3, the full variable domain reads ETGVTQSPTHLIKTRGQQVTLRCSSQSGHNTVSWYQQALGQGPQFIFQYYREEENGRGNFPPRFSGLQFPNYSSELNVNALELDDSALYLCASSTGTSGGLGTDTQYFGPGTRLTVL.

The V call is TRBV4-1, the J call TRBJ1-5; D unresolved. This CDR3 has 12 residues. The germline gives CDR1 MGHRA, CDR2 YSYEKL. The V and J ends lost 5 bases and 13 bases respectively, with 15 bases between them. Here the CDR3 reads CASSFPGSSQHF. CDR3 nucleotide sequence: TGCGCCAGCAGCTTTCCCGGGTCGAGTCAGCATTTT.